This T cell receptor beta chain derives from a study of graft-versus-host responses after intestinal transplantation. Trimming removed 6 bases from V and 6 bases from J; junction bases left unmatched: 8. Germline V gene sequence: CDR1 MNHNS, CDR2 SASEGT. The CDR3 loop spans 14 amino acids. TCRdb keeps only in-frame clones here, not all; method: immunoSEQ multiplex PCR. The sample includes roughly 100,000 clones, less than 95% of them seen just once. About this clone: The antigen is not known.

Study conclusions and caveats: HvG clone declines early post-transplant were associated with peak circulating GvH levels. GvH clones appeared in recipient marrow, some first in ileum or blood.

The clonotype originates from a human donor who was the organ donor for an intestinal transplant. The chain carries TRBV6-1 and TRBJ1-2; TRBD1 aligns across 9 bases. Specimen: unstimulated CD8+ T cells sorted from spleen or lymph node cells, collected before transplant. In nucleotides, the CDR3 is TGTGCCAGCAGGGGGGACAGGGTGAACCATGGCTACACCTTC. It translates to CASRGDRVNHGYTF.